These T cell receptor beta chains were read from a single sample in a study of technical replicates of blood from several donors. TCRdb's copy holds only in-frame clones and misses some; the assay was immunoSEQ multiplex PCR. Of some 77,000 clones detected, roughly 97% appear once; the ten largest clones hold approximately 0.3%. The material sequenced was T cells isolated from PBMCs. These receptors all stem from a human donor in good health. Both conserved end residues are part of each CDR3. Each record gives: CDR3 protein, CDR3 DNA, V gene, D gene, CDR3 length, J gene, clone size. The D gene is left open where the match is weak. A clone size is listed for some rows: how often the clone was seen (once, few, many), or a class if it is expanded.

CASSERNEANYGYTF	TGTGCCAGCAGTGAACGGAATGAGGCTAACTATGGCTACACCTTC	TRBV25-1	.	15	TRBJ1-2	.
CASSLGPGTGVNIQYF	TGTGCCAGCAGCTTGGGACCCGGGACAGGGGTAAACATTCAGTACTTC	TRBV11-2	TRBD1	16	TRBJ2-4	.
CASSRVPGIINYGYTF	TGTGCCAGCAGTCGCGTGCCGGGAATTATTAACTATGGCTACACCTTC	TRBV5-7	.	16	TRBJ1-2	.
CASSLVIGTTQETQYF	TGTGCCAGCAGCTTAGTGATAGGGACAACCCAAGAGACCCAGTACTTC	TRBV7-7	.	16	TRBJ2-5	.
CATSRDLASGSYEQYF	TGTGCCACCAGCAGAGATTTGGCTAGCGGCTCCTACGAGCAGTACTTC	TRBV15	TRBD2	16	TRBJ2-7	.
CASSPYSGGLSLETQYF	TGTGCCAGCAGCCCTTACTCAGGGGGCCTTTCATTAGAGACCCAGTACTTC	TRBV27	TRBD1	17	TRBJ2-5	.
CASSLLTSGRASLGEQYF	TGTGCCAGCAGCTTACTGACTAGCGGGAGGGCCTCGTTGGGGGAGCAGTACTTC	TRBV5-6	TRBD2	18	TRBJ2-7	.
CASSYNSGGQETQYF	TGCGCCAGCAGTTATAATAGCGGGGGGCAAGAGACCCAGTACTTC	TRBV5-1	TRBD2	15	TRBJ2-5	.
CASSYSAGGETDTQYF	TGTGCCAGCAGCTACTCAGCGGGAGGTGAGACAGATACGCAGTATTTT	TRBV7-9	TRBD2	16	TRBJ2-3	.
CATSRYLAPSYEQYF	TGTGCCACCAGCAGATATCTGGCCCCCTCCTACGAGCAGTACTTC	TRBV15	.	15	TRBJ2-7	once
CASRTPGGNEQFF	TGTGCCAGCAGAACCCCCGGAGGCAATGAGCAGTTCTTC	TRBV6-6	.	13	TRBJ2-1	once
CASGEVGYGPQHF	TGTGCCAGCGGAGAAGTAGGTTACGGGCCCCAGCATTTT	TRBV6-4	.	13	TRBJ1-5	.
CASSSGQGAFF	TGTGCCAGCAGTTCGGGACAGGGAGCTTTCTTT	TRBV6-6	TRBD1	11	TRBJ1-1	.
CASSLVASHSYNEQFF	TGTGCCAGCAGCCTGGTGGCTAGCCACTCCTACAATGAGCAGTTCTTC	TRBV9	.	16	TRBJ2-1	.
CASRGDPGSGEQYF	TGCGCCAGCAGAGGAGACCCAGGGTCAGGCGAGCAGTACTTC	TRBV5-1	.	14	TRBJ2-7	once
CASSRGGKETQYF	TGTGCCAGCAGCCGGGGAGGGAAAGAGACCCAGTACTTC	TRBV28	TRBD2	13	TRBJ2-5	.
CSVEEREAGSSYEQYF	TGCAGCGTTGAAGAAAGGGAAGCGGGTTCTAGCTACGAGCAGTACTTC	TRBV29-1	.	16	TRBJ2-7	.
CASSLSTGGYEQYF	TGCGCCAGCAGCTTAAGCACAGGGGGCTACGAGCAGTACTTC	TRBV5-1	TRBD1	14	TRBJ2-7	.
CASQGQATYEQYF	TGTGCCAGTCAAGGACAGGCTACCTACGAGCAGTACTTC	TRBV28	TRBD1	13	TRBJ2-7	.
CASSRVEGWQFF	TGTGCCAGCAGCCGGGTAGAGGGATGGCAGTTCTTC	TRBV7-9	.	12	TRBJ2-1	.
CASSAEALISYGYTF	TGTGCCAGCAGCGCAGAAGCGTTGATCTCCTATGGCTACACCTTC	TRBV6-1	.	15	TRBJ1-2	once
CASSTQRAAYNEQFF	TGTGCCAGCAGTACCCAGCGGGCCGCCTACAATGAGCAGTTCTTC	TRBV27	.	15	TRBJ2-1	.
CASSWTGSQPQHF	TGTGCCAGCAGTTGGACAGGGTCTCAGCCCCAGCATTTT	TRBV27	TRBD1	13	TRBJ1-5	.
CASSVSSGINYEQYF	TGTGCCAGCAGCGTATCTAGCGGGATTAACTACGAGCAGTACTTC	TRBV9	TRBD2	15	TRBJ2-7	.
CASSEYLAGGGHETQYF	TGTGCCAGCAGTGAATACTTGGCGGGAGGCGGACACGAGACCCAGTACTTC	TRBV25-1	TRBD2	17	TRBJ2-5	.
CASSLILDSLGSEQYF	TGCGCCAGCAGCCTAATCCTGGACTCCCTAGGTAGCGAGCAGTACTTC	TRBV4-1	.	16	TRBJ2-7	.
CASSYPSGSEETQYF	TGTGCCAGCAGTTACCCGAGCGGGAGTGAGGAGACCCAGTACTTC	TRBV28	TRBD2	15	TRBJ2-5	.